This T cell receptor beta chain was captured in a study of brain T cells in children with intractable seizures. Per germline, CDR1 SGHVS and CDR2 FNYEAQ. Trimming pared 2 bases from V and 2 bases from J, leaving 28 bases between. CDR3 length: 21 residues. Study observations and caveats: HCMV serostatus was not known, and viral specificity came from CDR3 similarity only.

Before surgery, patients took at least one anti-epileptic drug. As for this clone: What it binds is unknown.

This table comes from immunoSEQ multiplex PCR, and its TCRdb copy is limited to in-frame clones, with some not included. The sample carries fewer than 25,000 clones, roughly 94% recorded once. The sequence derives from a boy aged 5-17 years with focal cortical dysplasia and intractable seizures. The starting material was peripheral blood, obtained at surgery. The gene calls are TRBV7-6 and TRBJ1-3; TRBD1 might be the D (5 bases). The CDR3 region is CASSLSPTQAPKGGAGNTIYF. CDR3 bases: TGTGCCAGCAGCTTAAGCCCTACACAGGCACCCAAAGGAGGTGCTGGAAACACCATATATTTT.